This T cell receptor beta chain was sequenced for a study of beta chain features in type 1 diabetes. Findings and caveats of the study: The study found fewer insertions and more deletions at VDJ junctions in type 1 diabetes patients. Sequencing of cDNA might inflate the share of cells that strongly express TCR. There was a moderate but significant shortening of TCRB CDR3s in all four CD4+ subsets of Type 1 diabetes patients.

Staining for CD45RO/CCR7/CD25/CD127/CD95/CD27 allowed sorting of CD4+ naive, central memory, regulatory and stem cell-like memory cells. From germline, CDR1 is SGHDN and CDR2 FVKESK. There are 12 residues in the CDR3. The germline V and J ends were trimmed by 3 bases and 9 bases, with 9 bases remaining between them. The isolated RNA, all of it, was reverse transcribed, so expressed TCRB transcripts were what got sequenced. TCRdb's table, derived via immunoSEQ multiplex PCR, lists solely in-frame clones and lacks some. The top ten clones hold more than 0.8% of a sample with nearly 350,000 clones, over 7% of them seen once. On this clone itself: Its matching antigen is unknown.

The TCR comes from a man aged 25 to 40 with type 1 diabetes. Sequencing was performed on central memory CD4+ T cells from blood. The V call is TRBV14, the J call TRBJ1-5; D not certain. The CDR3 loop reads CASSHPWGPQHF. The CDR3 region has the DNA TGTGCCAGCAGCCACCCCTGGGGGCCCCAGCATTTT. The full variable domain, with the rest looked up from reference TRBV14 and TRBJ1-5, is EAGVTQFPSHSVIEKGQTVTLRCDPISGHDNLYWYRRVMGKEIKFLLHFVKESKQDESGMPNNRFLAERTGGTYSTLKVQPAELEDSGVYFCASSHPWGPQHFGDGTRLSIL.